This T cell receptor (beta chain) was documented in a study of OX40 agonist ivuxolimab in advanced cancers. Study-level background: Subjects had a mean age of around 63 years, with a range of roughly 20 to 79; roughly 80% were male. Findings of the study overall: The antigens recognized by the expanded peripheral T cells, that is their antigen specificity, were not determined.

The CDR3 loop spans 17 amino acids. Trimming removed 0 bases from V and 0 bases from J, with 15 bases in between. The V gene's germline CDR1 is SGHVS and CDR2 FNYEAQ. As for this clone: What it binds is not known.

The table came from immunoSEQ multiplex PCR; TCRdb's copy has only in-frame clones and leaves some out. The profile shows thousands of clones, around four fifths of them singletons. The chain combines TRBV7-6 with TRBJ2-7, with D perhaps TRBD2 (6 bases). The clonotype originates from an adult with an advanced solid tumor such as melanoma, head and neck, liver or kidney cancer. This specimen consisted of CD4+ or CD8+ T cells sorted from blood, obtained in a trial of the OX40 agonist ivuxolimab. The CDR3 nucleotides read TGTGCCAGCAGCTTAGCTGTGGGCGGGGTTAGCTCCTACGAGCAGTACTTC. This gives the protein CASSLAVGGVSSYEQYF.